The source of this T cell receptor (beta chain) is a study of OX40 agonist ivuxolimab in advanced cancers. Notes on the study in general: Fewer expanded clones were found on average in CD4+ than in CD8+ T cells. The authors did not determine the antigen specificity of the expanded peripheral T cells.

Turning to this clone: Its antigen is not identified.

The repertoire was sequenced with immunoSEQ multiplex PCR; TCRdb's copy has only in-frame clones and lacks some. The sample contains approximately 89,000 clones, around 90% of which appear only once. Researchers took blood at baseline, on cycle 4 day 1, and on cycle 7 day 1. The CDR3 contains 14 residues. V was trimmed by 0 bases and J by 4 bases, leaving 6 bases between them. Germline CDR1 is LNHDA and CDR2 is SQIVND (reference sequence). The sequencing here drew on CD4+ or CD8+ T cells sorted from blood, taken in a trial of the OX40 agonist ivuxolimab. The sequence derives from an adult with an advanced solid tumor such as melanoma, head and neck, liver or kidney cancer. V is TRBV19 and J is TRBJ2-2; no reliable D call. CDR3 bases: TGTGCCAGTAGTATAGATGGGGTCACCGGGGAGCTGTTTTTT. Its protein product is CASSIDGVTGELFF.